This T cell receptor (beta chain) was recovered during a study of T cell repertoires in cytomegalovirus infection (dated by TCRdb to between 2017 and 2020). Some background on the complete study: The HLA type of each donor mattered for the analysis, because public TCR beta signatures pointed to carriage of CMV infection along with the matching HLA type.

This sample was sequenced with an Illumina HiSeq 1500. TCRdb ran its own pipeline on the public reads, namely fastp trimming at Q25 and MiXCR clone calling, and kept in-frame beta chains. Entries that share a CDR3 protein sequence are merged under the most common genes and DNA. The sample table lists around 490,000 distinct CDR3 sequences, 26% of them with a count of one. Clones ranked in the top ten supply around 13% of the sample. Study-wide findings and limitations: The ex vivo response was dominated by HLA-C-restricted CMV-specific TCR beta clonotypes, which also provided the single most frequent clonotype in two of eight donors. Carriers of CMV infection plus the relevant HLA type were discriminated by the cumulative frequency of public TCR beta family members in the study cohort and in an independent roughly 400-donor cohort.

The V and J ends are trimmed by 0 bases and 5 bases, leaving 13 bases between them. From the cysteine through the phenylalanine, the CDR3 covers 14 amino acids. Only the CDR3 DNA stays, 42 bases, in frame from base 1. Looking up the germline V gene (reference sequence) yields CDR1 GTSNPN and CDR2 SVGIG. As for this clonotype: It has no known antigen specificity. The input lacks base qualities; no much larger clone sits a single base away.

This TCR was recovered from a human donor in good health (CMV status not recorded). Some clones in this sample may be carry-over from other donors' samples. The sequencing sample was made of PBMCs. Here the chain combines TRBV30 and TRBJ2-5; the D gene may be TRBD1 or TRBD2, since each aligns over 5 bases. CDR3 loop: CAWSVHGAGETQYF. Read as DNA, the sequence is TGTGCCTGGAGTGTTCACGGGGCAGGGGAGACCCAGTACTTC. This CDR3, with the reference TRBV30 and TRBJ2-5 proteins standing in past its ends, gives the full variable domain SQTIHQWPATLVQPVGSPLSLECTVEGTSNPNLYWYRQAAGRGLQLLFYSVGIGQISSEVPQNLSASRPQDRQFILSSKKLLLSDSGFYLCAWSVHGAGETQYFGPGTRLLVL.